This T cell receptor beta chain was found in a study of a mutant IDH1 vaccine in newly diagnosed glioma. Across the whole study: Vaccination followed radiotherapy alone by 4-6 weeks, or accompanied temozolomide cycles. Of the patients given treatment, about 62% were male and 37.5% were female, and a mean age of roughly 40 years was recorded. Study conclusions and caveats: Altogether, 85% to 95% of patients exhibited vaccine-induced immune responses.

The CDR3 covers 13 residues. Per germline, CDR1 MGHRA and CDR2 YSYEKL. V lost 4 bases to trimming and J lost 4 bases, with 10 bases between them. In the case of this clone: Antigen specificity is unknown.

The time point was: week 47, end of study. The study gave 300 ug of mutant IDH1 20-mer peptide per vaccine dose, with topical imiquimod. Each donor presented with a new WHO grade 3 or 4 astrocytoma that tested IDH1-mutant and showed ATRX loss. Measured with immunoSEQ multiplex PCR; TCRdb has only the in-frame clones, and not every one. The sample shows around 30,000 clones, 85% to 90% of them seen only once. The sequence came from a woman aged 25 to 39 with glioma. The V gene is TRBV4-1, the J gene TRBJ1-1; D unclear. The source was PBMCs, collected from a glioma patient whose treatment included an IDH1 peptide vaccine. CDR3 amino acids: CASSLGPGTEAFF. CDR3 DNA: TGCGCCAGCAGCCTTGGGCCGGGCACTGAAGCTTTCTTT.